The 25 T cell receptor beta chains below come from one sample, sequenced in a study of Tregs in tolerant kidney transplant recipients. The data were produced by immunoSEQ multiplex PCR, yet TCRdb's version contains in-frame clones alone and is incomplete. The table lists about 48,000 clones. The material was CD4+ T cells from blood, obtained before the transplant. Every receptor here comes from a human donor who received a combined kidney and bone marrow transplant.

For this clone: The CDR3 end lies 3 residues beyond the end of the read and is filled in from the germline J gene. This rearrangement joins TRBV5-1 to TRBJ2-1; D not certain. The germline gives CDR1 SGHRS, CDR2 YFSETQ. The CDR3 contains 15 residues. V lost 4 bases, J lost 9 bases, and 20 bases lay in between. Incomplete CDR3 DNA: TGCGCCAGCAGCGAGGCCCTCAGTGGTGGTGGTGAG. Protein: CASSEALSGGGE. The CDR3 in its entirety is CASSEALSGGGEQFF.

Notes on this clone: The CDR3 extends 3 residues past the end of the read, so its final part is completed from the germline J gene. The genes are TRBV12-3 or TRBV12-4 and TRBJ2-7; the D is unclear. V shed 6 bases and J shed 1 base, with 7 bases lying between them. The CDR3 runs 12 residues. The CDR3 loop is CASSPFSYEQYF. The sequenced part of the CDR3 DNA is TGTGCCAGCAGCCCTTTTTCCTACGAG.

To note about this clone: Sequencing ends 3 residues short of the CDR3 end; the germline J gene provides the rest. The V gene is TRBV2, the J gene TRBJ1-4; TRBD1 agrees at 8 bases. This CDR3 spans 14 amino acids. Trimming at V came to 3 bases and at J to 7 bases, leaving 4 bases not matched to a gene. The germline gives CDR1 SNHLY, CDR2 FYNNEI. CDR3 protein: CASSEFTGGEKLFF. CDR3 bases read: TGTGCCAGCAGTGAGTTTACAGGGGGTGAAAAA.

A note on this clone: Read coverage stops 3 residues before the CDR3 terminus; the germline J gene supplies the remainder. This chain joins TRBV5-1 and TRBJ2-3, with D uncertain. The length of the CDR3 is 14 residues. Trimming took 0 bases from V and 5 from J, leaving 10 bases between them. Germline lookup yields CDR1 SGHRS and CDR2 YFSETQ. The DNA read from the CDR3 is TGCGCCAGCAGCTTGGAACAGACACAAGATACG. Its translation is CASSLEQTQDT. The whole CDR3 protein reads CASSLEQTQDTQYF.

The sequenced CDR3 bases are TGTGCCAGCAGCTTAGCGTCCAGGGGTGAAGAAAAA. This codes for CASSLASRGEEK. The complete CDR3 reads CASSLASRGEEKLFF. V gene TRBV7-2 combines with J gene TRBJ1-4, with D perhaps matching TRBD1 (6 bases). Sequencing ends 3 residues short of the CDR3 end; the germline J gene provides the rest. CDR1 and CDR2 (germline): SGHTA, FQGNSA. Trimming took 0 bases from V and 8 from J, leaving 13 bases between them. CDR3 length equals 15 residues.

Comment on this clone: From the germline J gene comes the end of the CDR3, since the read stops 3 residues before it. The chain recombines TRBV13 with TRBJ1-2; 9 bases fit TRBD1. Trimming at V came to 5 bases and at J to 5 bases, leaving 12 bases not matched to a gene. This CDR3 is built from 16 residues. CDR1 is PRHDT, CDR2 FYEKMQ, per germline (reference sequence). This CDR3 is CASSPGTGRSLYGYTF. The CDR3 bases that were read are TGTGCCAGCAGCCCCGGGACAGGGAGATCCCTATATGGC.

Of note for this clone: The observed sequence ends 3 residues before the CDR3 terminus, with the missing tail filled in from the germline J gene. V gene TRBV2 combines with J gene TRBJ1-3; D may be TRBD1 (6 bases). The CDR3 is 15 amino acids. Germline V gene sequence: CDR1 SNHLY, CDR2 FYNNEI. V was clipped by 6 bases and J by 3 bases, with 15 bases between them. This CDR3 is CASSLGQKSGNTIYF. The covered CDR3 bases are TGTGCCAGCAGCCTAGGACAGAAAAGTGGAAACACC.

As for this clone: The read ends 3 residues early relative to the CDR3; the germline J gene fills the gap. The chain combines TRBV29-1 with TRBJ1-5, with 8 positions matching TRBD1. Germline-derived CDR1 and CDR2 are SQVTM and ANQGSEA. The junction had 15 bases not matched to a gene; V was cut back by 7 bases and J by 1 base. The CDR3 is made up of 17 amino acids. The CDR3 sequence is CSGPGGAGPGSNQPQHF. Partial CDR3 DNA: TGCAGCGGGCCAGGGGGCGCCGGTCCGGGAAGCAATCAGCCC.

Concerning this clone: The read is 3 residues too short to cover the CDR3 end, so that end is filled in from the germline J gene. The chain recombines TRBV5-1 with TRBJ2-3, with D possibly matching TRBD1 (6 bases). CDR3 length: 16 residues. The germline V gene encodes CDR1 SGHRS and CDR2 YFSETQ. The ends were cut back, 4 bases at V and 2 bases at J, with 17 bases in the middle. The covered CDR3 bases are TGCGCCAGCAGCCAAGCTCCGGGACACAACACAGATACG. Its translation is CASSQAPGHNTDT. The full CDR3 is CASSQAPGHNTDTQYF.

Notes on this clone: The read ends 3 residues early relative to the CDR3; the germline J gene fills the gap. The chain couples TRBV5-1 to TRBJ2-5; TRBD1 aligns across 7 bases. The germline V gene encodes CDR1 SGHRS and CDR2 YFSETQ. This CDR3 contains 13 residues. V was pared by 3 bases and J by 5 bases, with 4 bases of the junction left unmatched. CDR3 DNA, as far as it was read: TGCGCCAGCAGCTCGGACAGGAAGGAGACC. Translation gives CASSSDRKET. The CDR3, in full, reads CASSSDRKETQYF.

Comment on this clone: The CDR3 end is not reached by the read, which stops 3 residues before it; the germline J gene fills it in. The rearrangement uses TRBV18 and TRBJ2-1, with 16 positions matching TRBD2. Germline trimming cut 5 bases from V and 8 bases from J; bases unmatched to any gene: 6. The CDR3 has 16 residues. Germline V gene lookup returns CDR1 KGHSH and CDR2 LQKENI. The covered CDR3 bases are TGTGCCAGCTCATCCGGGACTAGCGGGAGGGTAGATGAG. Protein: CASSSGTSGRVDE. From start to end, the CDR3 is CASSSGTSGRVDEQFF.

About this clone: The sequence runs out 3 residues before the end of the CDR3; the remainder is reconstructed from the germline J gene. The chain couples TRBV7-9 to TRBJ2-3; TRBD2 matches at 10 bases. There are 15 residues in the CDR3. Germline V lookup: CDR1 SEHNR, CDR2 FQNEAQ (reference sequence). J gave up 3 bases and V 6 bases, and 6 bases lay outside the gene matches. The CDR3 DNA, read in part, is TGTGCCAGCAGACCCGGGACTAGCGCTACAGATACG. This gives the protein CASRPGTSATDT. The full CDR3 reads CASRPGTSATDTQYF.

Comment on this clone: With the read ending 3 residues before the CDR3 end, the germline J gene is used to fill in that end. The genes are TRBV29-1 and TRBJ2-5; D could derive from TRBD1 or TRBD2 (6 bases each). Germline values: CDR1 SQVTM, CDR2 ANQGSEA. This CDR3 is 13 amino acids long. Deletions cut 5 bases from V and 5 bases from J, with 15 bases between. Partial CDR3 DNA: TGCAGCGTTCGGGAGACAGGCCGGGAGACC. Protein: CSVRETGRET. The whole CDR3 region reads CSVRETGRETQYF.

A word on this clone: Read sequence stops 3 residues before the CDR3 end, and the germline J gene provides the missing end. This chain links TRBV6-1 with TRBJ2-7; 15 nucleotides agree with TRBD2. J lost 5 bases, V lost 3 bases, and 5 bases had no gene match. The CDR3 sequence is 16 residues long. Per germline, CDR1 MNHNS and CDR2 SASEGT. Incomplete CDR3 DNA: TGTGCCAGCAGTGATCGGACTAGCGGGGGGGCTGACGAG. This encodes CASSDRTSGGADE. The entire CDR3 is CASSDRTSGGADEQYF.

Note on this clone: The read ends 3 residues shy of where the CDR3 ends; the end is completed using the germline J gene. This chain connects TRBV20-1 to TRBJ1-1, with D uncertain. In germline, CDR1 is DFQATT, CDR2 SNEGSKA (reference sequence). With 3 bases removed from V and 1 base from J, the gap between germline ends came to 6 bases. The CDR3 is made up of 12 amino acids. The chain's CDR3 is CSASHPNTEAFF. The CDR3 bases that were read are TGCAGTGCTAGTCATCCGAACACTGAA.

Points on this clone: The read comes to an end 3 residues before the CDR3 does, leaving the germline J gene to fill in the end. V gene TRBV7-2 combines with J gene TRBJ2-7, with D unclear. Trimming removed 5 bases from V and 0 bases from J, with 11 bases in between. Per the germline V gene, CDR1 is SGHTA and CDR2 is FQGNSA. This CDR3 contains 14 residues. CDR3 amino acids: CASSTDIYSYEQYF. The CDR3 DNA, read in part, is TGTGCCAGCAGCACCGACATCTACTCCTACGAG.

With respect to this clone: The read terminates 3 residues before the CDR3 end, so the remaining end is supplied by the germline J gene. This chain uses TRBV2 with TRBJ1-6, with 10 bases that match TRBD1. There are 15 residues in the CDR3. Germline V gives CDR1 SNHLY, CDR2 FYNNEI. The junction had 3 bases not matched to a gene; V was cut back by 4 bases and J by 6 bases. CDR3 protein: CASSGRTGGNSPLHF. The covered CDR3 bases are TGTGCCAGCAGTGGACGGACAGGGGGTAATTCACCC.

With regard to this clone: Sequencing ends 3 residues short of the CDR3 end; the germline J gene provides the rest. The chain joins TRBV19 to TRBJ1-2; the D gene is possibly TRBD1 (5 bases). Germline V gives CDR1 LNHDA, CDR2 SQIVND (reference sequence). The V gene lost 9 bases and the J gene lost 3 bases, with 23 bases spanning the gap. The length of the CDR3 is 16 residues. The CDR3 reads CASKPLQGDVYYGYTF. CDR3 DNA (partial): TGTGCCAGCAAGCCCCTCCAGGGCGATGTTTACTATGGC. Full variable domain (missing parts from reference TRBV19 and TRBJ1-2): DGGITQSPKYLFRKEGQNVTLSCEQNLNHDAMYWYRQDPGQGLRLIYYSQIVNDFQKGDIAEGYSVSREKKESFPLTVTSAQKNPTAFYLCASKPLQGDVYYGYTFGSGTRLTVV.

A word on this clone: The read stops 3 residues short of the end of the CDR3; the missing end is completed from the germline J gene. The chain is built from TRBV11-2 and TRBJ2-7, with TRBD1 identical over 10 bases. With 1 base clipped from V and 3 bases from J, the junction kept 3 bases outside the gene matches. CDR1 is SGHAT, CDR2 FQNNGV, per germline. The length of the CDR3 is 15 residues. The CDR3 reads CASSLVWTGGYEQYF. The part of the CDR3 DNA that was read is TGTGCCAGCAGCTTAGTATGGACAGGGGGCTACGAG. Full variable domain (outside the CDR3, taken from reference TRBV11-2 and TRBJ2-7): EAGVAQSPRYKIIEKRQSVAFWCNPISGHATLYWYQQILGQGPKLLIQFQNNGVVDDSQLPKDRFSAERLKGVDSTLKIQPAKLEDSAVYLCASSLVWTGGYEQYFGPGTRLTVT.

Regarding this clone: With the read ending 3 residues before the CDR3 end, the germline J gene is used to fill in that end. The chain recombines TRBV29-1 with TRBJ2-5, with 10 bases lining up with TRBD2. With 6 bases clipped from V and 0 bases from J, the junction kept 4 bases outside the gene matches. CDR1 is SQVTM and CDR2 is ANQGSEA in the germline V gene. The CDR3 totals 14 residues. The CDR3 loop reads CSVASGSYQETQYF. The sequenced CDR3 bases are TGCAGCGTAGCTAGCGGGAGCTACCAAGAGACC.

In regard to this clone: The read ends 3 residues shy of where the CDR3 ends; the end is completed using the germline J gene. J is TRBJ2-7 and V is TRBV7-2; 9 bases fit TRBD2. The CDR3 has 15 residues. V lost 2 bases and J lost 5; bases outside the gene matches: 7. CDR1 is SGHTA, CDR2 FQGNSA, per germline. CDR3 region: CASSLSAGGHHEQYF. The sequenced part of the CDR3 DNA is TGTGCCAGCAGCTTATCGGCGGGAGGGCACCACGAG.

CDR3 sequence: CASSLLAGINEQFF. CDR3 DNA (partial): TGTGCCAGCAGCCTACTAGCGGGGATCAATGAG. The V call is TRBV11-2, the J call TRBJ2-1; 10 nucleotides line up with TRBD2. The read comes to an end 3 residues before the CDR3 does, leaving the germline J gene to fill in the end. Germline V gene lookup returns CDR1 SGHAT and CDR2 FQNNGV. This CDR3 region has 14 residues. The V segment lost 5 bases and the J segment 6 bases; nucleotides outside the gene matches: 4.

As regards this clone: From the germline J gene comes the end of the CDR3, since the read stops 3 residues before it. The rearrangement uses TRBV7-2 and TRBJ1-2; perhaps TRBD1 as D (5 bases). Germline CDR1 and CDR2: SGHTA and FQGNSA. The CDR3 is 15 residues long. The CDR3 bases that were read are TGTGCCAGCAGCTTCACGACCCGGGACTCAGGATTT. Protein product: CASSFTTRDSGF. The CDR3 reads in full as CASSFTTRDSGFYTF.

On this clone: Sequencing ends 3 residues short of the CDR3 end; the germline J gene provides the rest. This chain links TRBV6-1 with TRBJ2-7, with TRBD1 identical over 10 bases. The CDR3 has 15 residues. The germline gives CDR1 MNHNS, CDR2 SASEGT. V trimming: 4 bases; J trimming: 4 bases; junction bases outside the gene matches: 7. Incomplete CDR3 DNA: TGTGCCAGCAGTGGCCGGGACAGGGGTGGGTACGAG. Protein product: CASSGRDRGGYE. The complete CDR3 sequence is CASSGRDRGGYEQYF.

Details on this clone: Read sequence stops 3 residues before the CDR3 end, and the germline J gene provides the missing end. The chain combines TRBV7-9 with TRBJ1-5; tentatively, D is TRBD1 (5 bases). The CDR3 is 13 residues long. V was shortened by 1 base and J by 5 bases, with 6 bases between the two germline ends. In germline, CDR1 is SEHNR, CDR2 FQNEAQ (reference sequence). Partial CDR3 DNA: TGTGCCAGCAGCTTAGGGACACATCAGCCC. Translation gives CASSLGTHQP. The whole CDR3 protein reads CASSLGTHQPQHF.